Presented here are 12 T cell receptor beta chains from one specimen sequenced in a study of CD8 T cells in Susac syndrome (dated by TCRdb to the late 2010s). Library generation was performed with the immunoSEQ multiplex PCR assay. RNA was extracted using the RNeasy kit, and about 0.5 to 1 ug of the RNA was reverse transcribed with random hexamers. TCRdb reanalyzed the raw reads on its own, using fastp at Q25 for trimming and MiXCR for clone calling, and kept in-frame beta chains. Identical CDR3 protein sequences are pooled into one entry, listed with their most common genes and DNA. Here the sample has fewer than 150,000 distinct CDR3 sequences; approximately 89% occur a single time. The top ten constitute around 0.25% of the sample. The sequenced sample consisted of CD8+ T cells from PBMCs. The receptors stem from a human donor with multiple sclerosis.

The chain combines TRBV24-1 with TRBJ2-1; D uncertain. CDR3 length: 13 residues. CDR1 KGHDR and CDR2 SFDVKD come from the germline V gene. With 5 bases removed from V and 7 bases from J, the gap between germline ends came to 11 bases. CDR3 DNA: TGTGCCACCAGTGTAGGACCCTGGAATGAGCAGTTCTTC. It yields the protein CATSVGPWNEQFF.

This chain uses TRBV29-1 with TRBJ1-1; a weak D match, TRBD1 (6 bases). Germline V gene sequence: CDR1 SQVTM, CDR2 ANQGSEA. The length of the CDR3 is 13 residues. With 7 bases removed from V and 0 bases from J, the gap between germline ends came to 12 bases. The DNA for the CDR3 is TGCAGCGCCAGACAGGAGCTGAACACTGAAGCTTTCTTT. Its translation: CSARQELNTEAFF.

The chain recombines TRBV6-2 or TRBV6-3 with TRBJ1-5; D gene unclear. Germline CDR1 MNHEY, CDR2 SVGEGT. The V end was cut by 0 bases, the J end by 7 bases, with 10 bases between. The CDR3 consists of 14 residues. In DNA, the CDR3 is TGTGCCAGCAGTTACTCGGGTTGGAGCCAGCCCCAGCATTTT. It specifies CASSYSGWSQPQHF.

This clonotype was counted a few times. The rearrangement uses TRBV4-1 and TRBJ1-6; D is uncertain. Between the trimmed V and J ends, which lost 0 bases and 0 bases, there was a span of 6 bases. The CDR3 extends over 16 amino acids. From germline, CDR1 is MGHRA and CDR2 YSYEKL. DNA for the CDR3: TGCGCCAGCAGCCAAGAAGGAAGCTCCTATAATTCACCCCTCCACTTT. Its protein product is CASSQEGSSYNSPLHF.

This chain connects TRBV14 to TRBJ1-1; 7 bases align to TRBD1. CDR3 length: 17 residues. Germline CDR1 reads SGHDN; CDR2 reads FVKESK. Trimming took 0 bases from V and 0 from J; bases not matched to a gene: 7. The CDR3 loop is CASSQEQGLPMNTEAFF. CDR3 bases: TGTGCCAGCAGCCAAGAACAGGGGTTACCCATGAACACTGAAGCTTTCTTT.

This clonotype has a single count. The V gene is TRBV27, the J gene TRBJ2-7; 9 bases agree with TRBD1. The CDR3 runs 14 residues. The germline CDR1 and CDR2 sequences are MNHEY and SMNVEV (reference sequence). Unmatched junction bases numbered 10, after V lost 8 bases and J lost 5 bases. CDR3 amino acids: CASASRGQGHEQYF. In DNA form, the CDR3 reads TGTGCCAGCGCTAGCAGGGGACAGGGCCACGAGCAGTACTTC.

This clonotype was observed a handful of times. This rearrangement joins TRBV6-5 to TRBJ1-5; no clear D. The germline V gene has CDR1 MNHEY and CDR2 SVGAGI. The V end lost 0 bases, the J end lost 0 bases, and 6 bases lay between the germline ends. The CDR3 runs to 15 residues. The CDR3 loop is CASSYSPDSNQPQHF. The CDR3 DNA reads as TGTGCCAGCAGTTACTCGCCGGATAGCAATCAGCCCCAGCATTTT.

The chain couples TRBV7-8 to TRBJ2-2; D may be TRBD2 (6 bases). This CDR3 is built from 15 residues. Germline values: CDR1 SGHVS, CDR2 FQNEAQ. V lost 1 base, J lost 5 bases, and 11 bases lay in between. The CDR3 coding sequence is TGTGCCAGCAGCTTAGGGGGGGAATTAACCGGGGAGCTGTTTTTT. Translated, it gives CASSLGGELTGELFF.

The chain carries TRBV7-6 and TRBJ2-1; D unresolved. In germline, CDR1 is SGHVS, CDR2 FNYEAQ. CDR3 length equals 13 residues. With 0 bases removed from V and 8 bases from J, the gap between germline ends came to 8 bases. CDR3: CASSLAHGHEQFF. The CDR3 DNA reads as TGTGCCAGCAGCTTAGCGCATGGCCATGAGCAGTTCTTC.

In DNA, the CDR3 is TGCAGCGTTATCCTAGCGGGAGGTATTGCCGGGGAGCTGTTTTTT. Translated, it gives CSVILAGGIAGELFF. J is TRBJ2-2 and V is TRBV29-1, with 11 bases fitting TRBD2. Trimming at V came to 5 bases and at J to 6 bases, leaving 8 bases not matched to a gene. This CDR3 has 15 amino acids. The germline gives CDR1 SQVTM, CDR2 ANQGSEA.

The V gene is TRBV30, the J gene TRBJ2-1; D is perhaps TRBD2 (5 bases). Trimming left V 0 bases short and J 15 bases short, with 18 bases between. The CDR3 is made up of 13 amino acids. Germline V gene sequence: CDR1 GTSNPN, CDR2 SVGIG (reference sequence). The CDR3 region is CAWSVGSLVEGFF. CDR3 sequence (DNA): TGTGCCTGGAGTGTAGGGTCCCTTGTCGAGGGGTTCTTC.

This chain links TRBV5-6 with TRBJ2-5; D not certain. The length of the CDR3 is 13 residues. Trimming left V 0 bases short and J 2 bases short, with 5 bases between. Germline V gene lookup returns CDR1 SGHDT and CDR2 YYEEEE. CDR3 sequence reads: CASSLVQQETQYF. CDR3 nucleotides: TGTGCCAGCAGCTTGGTACAACAAGAGACCCAGTACTTC.